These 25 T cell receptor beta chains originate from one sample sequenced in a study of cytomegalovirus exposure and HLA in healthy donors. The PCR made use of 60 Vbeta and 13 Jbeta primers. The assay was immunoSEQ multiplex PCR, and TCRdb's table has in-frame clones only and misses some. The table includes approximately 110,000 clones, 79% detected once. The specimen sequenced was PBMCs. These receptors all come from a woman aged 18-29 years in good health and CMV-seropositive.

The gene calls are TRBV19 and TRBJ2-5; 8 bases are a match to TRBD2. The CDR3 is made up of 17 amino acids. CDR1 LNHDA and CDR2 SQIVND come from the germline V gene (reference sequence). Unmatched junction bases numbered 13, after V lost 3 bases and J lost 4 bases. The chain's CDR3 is CASSIFSGGSLGETQYF. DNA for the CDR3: TGTGCCAGTAGTATTTTTTCGGGAGGGTCATTAGGAGAGACCCAGTACTTC. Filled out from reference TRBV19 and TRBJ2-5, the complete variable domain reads DGGITQSPKYLFRKEGQNVTLSCEQNLNHDAMYWYRQDPGQGLRLIYYSQIVNDFQKGDIAEGYSVSREKKESFPLTVTSAQKNPTAFYLCASSIFSGGSLGETQYFGPGTRLLVL.

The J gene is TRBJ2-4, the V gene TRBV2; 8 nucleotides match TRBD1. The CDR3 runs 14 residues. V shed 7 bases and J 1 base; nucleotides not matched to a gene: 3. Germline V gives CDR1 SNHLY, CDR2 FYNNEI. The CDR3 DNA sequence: TGTGCCAGCATGGACAGGGTTGCCAAAAACATTCAGTACTTC. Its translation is CASMDRVAKNIQYF.

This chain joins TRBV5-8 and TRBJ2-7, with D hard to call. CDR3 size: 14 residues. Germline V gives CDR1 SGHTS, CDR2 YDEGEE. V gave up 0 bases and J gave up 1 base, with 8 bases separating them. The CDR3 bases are TGTGCCAGCAGCTTGGGGTTAGCATCCTACGAGCAGTACTTC. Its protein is CASSLGLASYEQYF.

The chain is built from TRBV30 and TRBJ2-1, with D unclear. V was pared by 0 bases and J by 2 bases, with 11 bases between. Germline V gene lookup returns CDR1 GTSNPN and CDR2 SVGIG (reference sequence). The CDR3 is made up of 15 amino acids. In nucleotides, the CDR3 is TGTGCCTGGAGTGTCGGTGACGGAGCCTACAATGAGCAGTTCTTC. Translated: CAWSVGDGAYNEQFF.

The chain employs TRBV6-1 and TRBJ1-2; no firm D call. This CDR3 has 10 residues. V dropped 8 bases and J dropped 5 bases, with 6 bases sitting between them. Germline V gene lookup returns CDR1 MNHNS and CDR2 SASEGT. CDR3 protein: CASGEYGYTF. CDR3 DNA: TGTGCCAGCGGGGAGTATGGCTACACCTTC.

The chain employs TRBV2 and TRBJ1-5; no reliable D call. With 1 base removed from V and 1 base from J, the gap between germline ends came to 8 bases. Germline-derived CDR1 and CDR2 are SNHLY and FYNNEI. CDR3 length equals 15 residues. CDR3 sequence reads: CASSEELRSNQPQHF. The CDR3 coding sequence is TGTGCCAGCAGTGAAGAGTTGCGGAGCAATCAGCCCCAGCATTTT.

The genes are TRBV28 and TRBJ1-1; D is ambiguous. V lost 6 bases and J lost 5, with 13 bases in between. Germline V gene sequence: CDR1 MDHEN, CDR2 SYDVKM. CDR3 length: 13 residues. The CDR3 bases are TGTGCCAGCAGCGTGGAGGGCGGAACTGAAGCTTTCTTT. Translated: CASSVEGGTEAFF. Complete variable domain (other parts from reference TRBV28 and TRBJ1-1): DVKVTQSSRYLVKRTGEKVFLECVQDMDHENMFWYRQDPGLGLRLIYFSYDVKMKEKGDIPEGYSVSREKKERFSLILESASTNQTSMYLCASSVEGGTEAFFGQGTRLTVV.

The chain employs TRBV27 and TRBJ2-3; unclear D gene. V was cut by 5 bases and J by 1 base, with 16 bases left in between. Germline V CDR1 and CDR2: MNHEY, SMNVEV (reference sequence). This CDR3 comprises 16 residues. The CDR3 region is CASSILSRGGTDTQYF. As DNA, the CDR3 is TGTGCCAGCAGTATCCTATCGCGCGGCGGCACAGATACGCAGTATTTT.

The CDR3 sequence is CASSSIQGSGELFF. The CDR3 nucleotides read TGTGCCAGCAGCTCGATACAGGGGTCCGGGGAGCTGTTTTTT. The V and J genes are TRBV7-6 and TRBJ2-2, with 7 bases identical to TRBD1. Germline V lookup: CDR1 SGHVS, CDR2 FNYEAQ. Unmatched junction bases numbered 5, after V lost 4 bases and J lost 6 bases. The CDR3 length is 14 residues.

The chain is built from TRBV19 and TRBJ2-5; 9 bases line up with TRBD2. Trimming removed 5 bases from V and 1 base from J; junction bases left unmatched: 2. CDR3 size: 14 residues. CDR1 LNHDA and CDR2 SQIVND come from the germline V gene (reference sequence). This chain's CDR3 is CASSPTSGQETQYF. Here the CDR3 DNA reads TGTGCCAGTAGTCCGACTAGCGGCCAAGAGACCCAGTACTTC.

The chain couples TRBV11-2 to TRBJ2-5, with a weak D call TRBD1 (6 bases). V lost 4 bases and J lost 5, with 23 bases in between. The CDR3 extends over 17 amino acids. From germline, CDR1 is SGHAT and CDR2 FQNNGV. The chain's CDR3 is CASSSHPPGVTEETQYF. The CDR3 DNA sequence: TGTGCCAGCAGCTCACACCCCCCAGGGGTGACTGAGGAGACCCAGTACTTC.

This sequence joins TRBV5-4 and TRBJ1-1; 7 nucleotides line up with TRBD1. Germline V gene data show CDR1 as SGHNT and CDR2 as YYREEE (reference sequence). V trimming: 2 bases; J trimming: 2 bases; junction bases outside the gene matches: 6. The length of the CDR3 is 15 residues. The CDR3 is CASSFSDRANTEAFF. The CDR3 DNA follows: TGTGCCAGCAGCTTCTCCGACAGGGCAAACACTGAAGCTTTCTTT.

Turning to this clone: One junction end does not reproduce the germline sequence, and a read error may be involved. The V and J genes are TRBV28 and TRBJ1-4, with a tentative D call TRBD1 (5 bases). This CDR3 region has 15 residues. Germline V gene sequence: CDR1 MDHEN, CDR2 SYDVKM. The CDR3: CASSIPGQGNKKLFF. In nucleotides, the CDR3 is TGTGCCAGCAGTATCCCCGGGCAGGGTAATAAAAAACTGTTTTTT.

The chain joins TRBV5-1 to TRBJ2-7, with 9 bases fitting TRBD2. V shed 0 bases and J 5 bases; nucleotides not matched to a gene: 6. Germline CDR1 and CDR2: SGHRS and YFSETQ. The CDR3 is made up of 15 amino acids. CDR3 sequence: CASSLVVAGDDEQYF. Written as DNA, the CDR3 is TGCGCCAGCAGCTTGGTGGTAGCGGGAGATGACGAGCAGTACTTC.

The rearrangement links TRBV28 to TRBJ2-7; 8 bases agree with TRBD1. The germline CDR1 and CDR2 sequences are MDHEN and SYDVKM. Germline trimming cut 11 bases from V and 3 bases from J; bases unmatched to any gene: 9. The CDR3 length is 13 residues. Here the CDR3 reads CAGQQGVGYEQYF. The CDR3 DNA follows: TGTGCCGGACAACAGGGGGTGGGCTACGAGCAGTACTTC.

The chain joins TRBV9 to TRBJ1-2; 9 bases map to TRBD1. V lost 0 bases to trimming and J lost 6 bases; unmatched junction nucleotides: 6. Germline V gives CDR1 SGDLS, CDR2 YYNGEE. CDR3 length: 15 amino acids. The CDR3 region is CASSVAGQGFDGYTF. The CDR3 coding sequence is TGTGCCAGCAGCGTAGCGGGACAGGGATTTGATGGCTACACCTTC.

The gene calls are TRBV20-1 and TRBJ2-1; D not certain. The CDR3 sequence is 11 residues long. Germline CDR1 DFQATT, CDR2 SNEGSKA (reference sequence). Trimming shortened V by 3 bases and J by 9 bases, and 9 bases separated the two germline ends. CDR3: CSASKPSEQFF. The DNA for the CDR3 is TGCAGTGCTAGTAAGCCTAGTGAGCAGTTCTTC.

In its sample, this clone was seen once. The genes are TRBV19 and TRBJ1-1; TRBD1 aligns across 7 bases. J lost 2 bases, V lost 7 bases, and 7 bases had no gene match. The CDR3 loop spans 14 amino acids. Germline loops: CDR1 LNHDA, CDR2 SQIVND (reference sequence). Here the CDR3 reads CASIEDRANTEAFF. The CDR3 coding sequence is TGTGCCAGTATTGAAGACAGGGCCAACACTGAAGCTTTCTTT. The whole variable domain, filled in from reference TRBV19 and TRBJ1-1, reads DGGITQSPKYLFRKEGQNVTLSCEQNLNHDAMYWYRQDPGQGLRLIYYSQIVNDFQKGDIAEGYSVSREKKESFPLTVTSAQKNPTAFYLCASIEDRANTEAFFGQGTRLTVV.

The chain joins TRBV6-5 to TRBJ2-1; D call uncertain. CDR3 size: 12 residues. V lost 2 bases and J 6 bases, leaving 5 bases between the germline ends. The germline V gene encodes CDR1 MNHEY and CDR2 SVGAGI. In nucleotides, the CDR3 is TGTGCCAGCAGTTACCGTATCAATGAGCAGTTCTTC. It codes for CASSYRINEQFF.

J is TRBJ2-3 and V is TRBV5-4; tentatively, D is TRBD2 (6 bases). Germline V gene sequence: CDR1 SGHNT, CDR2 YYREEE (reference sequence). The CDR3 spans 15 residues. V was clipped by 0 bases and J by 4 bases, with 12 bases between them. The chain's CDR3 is CASSLAGGPADTQYF. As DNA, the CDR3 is TGTGCCAGCAGCTTGGCCGGGGGTCCCGCAGATACGCAGTATTTT.

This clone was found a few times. Here the CDR3 DNA reads TGTGCCAGCACCCTTCCCGGACTAGCTGACGAGCAGTACTTC. It codes for CASTLPGLADEQYF. The chain uses TRBV28 and TRBJ2-7; 8 nucleotides agree with TRBD2. The ends lost 7 bases at V and 5 bases at J; junction bases unmatched: 10. Per germline, CDR1 MDHEN and CDR2 SYDVKM. The CDR3 is 14 residues long.

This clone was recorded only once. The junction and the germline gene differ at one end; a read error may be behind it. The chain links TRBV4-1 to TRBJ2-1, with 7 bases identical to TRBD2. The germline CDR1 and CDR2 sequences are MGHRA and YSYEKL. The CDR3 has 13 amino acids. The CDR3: CAGSPGAGAEQFF. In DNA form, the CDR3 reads TGCGCCGGCAGTCCCGGGGCGGGAGCTGAGCAGTTCTTC.

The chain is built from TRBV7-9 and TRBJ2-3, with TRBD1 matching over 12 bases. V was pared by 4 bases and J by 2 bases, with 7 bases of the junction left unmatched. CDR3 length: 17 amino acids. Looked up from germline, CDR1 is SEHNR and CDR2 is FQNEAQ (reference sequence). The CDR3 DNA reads TGTGCCAGCAGCTATTCGGGACAGGGGGCTTTCACAGATACGCAGTATTTT. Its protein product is CASSYSGQGAFTDTQYF.

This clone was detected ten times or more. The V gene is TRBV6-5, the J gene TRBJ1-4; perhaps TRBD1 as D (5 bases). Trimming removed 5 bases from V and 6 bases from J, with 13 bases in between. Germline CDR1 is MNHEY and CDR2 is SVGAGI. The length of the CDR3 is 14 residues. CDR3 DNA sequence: TGTGCCAGCAGTCAACCTGGGGGGGATGAAAAACTGTTTTTT. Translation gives CASSQPGGDEKLFF.

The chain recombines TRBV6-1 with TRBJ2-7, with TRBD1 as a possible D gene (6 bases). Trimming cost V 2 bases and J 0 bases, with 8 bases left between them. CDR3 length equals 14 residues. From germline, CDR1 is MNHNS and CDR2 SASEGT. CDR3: CASSEQGPSYEQYF. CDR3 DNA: TGTGCCAGCAGTGAACAGGGGCCCTCCTACGAGCAGTACTTC.